These 4 T cell receptor beta chains were all obtained from the same sample, sequenced in a study of blood T cell repertoires in COVID-19. TCRdb keeps only in-frame clones here, not all; method: immunoSEQ multiplex PCR. Counted here are some 120,000 clones, 80% to 90% occurring once; the ten biggest clones make up 9.5% to 15%. Source material: peripheral blood. Source of these receptors: a human donor in a cohort sampled during active COVID-19.

The rearrangement uses TRBV5-6 and TRBJ2-7; D might be TRBD1 (6 bases). Germline V lookup: CDR1 SGHDT, CDR2 YYEEEE. Trimming stripped 3 bases from V and 6 bases from J, with 19 bases between. The CDR3 spans 15 residues. CDR3 nucleotide sequence: TGTGCCAGCAGCTCCCGGGGACACGTGGGACCCGAGCAGTACTTC. Its protein is CASSSRGHVGPEQYF.

The V and J genes are TRBV25-1 and TRBJ1-4, with a tentative D call TRBD1 (6 bases). This CDR3 region has 14 residues. Per germline, CDR1 MGHDK and CDR2 SYGVNS. The CDR3 loop reads CASQLAGDNEKLFF. The CDR3 DNA reads as TGTGCTTCCCAACTGGCAGGGGACAATGAAAAACTGTTTTTT. The whole variable domain, remainder taken from reference TRBV25-1 and TRBJ1-4, is EADIYQTPRYLVIGTGKKITLECSQTMGHDKMYWYQQDPGMELHLIHYSYGVNSTEKGDLSSESTVSRIRTEHFPLTLESARPSHTSQYLCASQLAGDNEKLFFGSGTQLSVL.

The V and J genes are TRBV18 and TRBJ1-4; 9 bases fit TRBD1. Germline V gene data show CDR1 as KGHSH and CDR2 as LQKENI. This CDR3 is 16 amino acids long. V lost 0 bases, J lost 7 bases, and 6 bases stayed unmatched. CDR3 in amino acids: CASSPPVRQGVEKLFF. The DNA for the CDR3 is TGTGCCAGCTCACCACCCGTGAGACAGGGGGTTGAAAAACTGTTTTTT.

The chain links TRBV5-6 to TRBJ2-7, with D tentatively TRBD1 (5 bases). Looked up from germline, CDR1 is SGHDT and CDR2 is YYEEEE. Trimming removed 3 bases from V and 5 bases from J, with 15 bases in between. This CDR3 has 14 amino acids. The DNA of the CDR3 is TGTGCCAGCAGCTCCCTCGCAAGGGGTAACGAGCAGTACTTC. Translating gives CASSSLARGNEQYF.